Included here is one TCR beta chain sequence, with context. The antigen remains unidentified. This sample is part of a study of CD8+ T cells in alopecia areata. Regarding the study as a whole: Scalp sample data also include resident alphabeta T cells from normal skin. In lesional scalp, particularly from alopecia totalis/universalis, clonality was higher than in normal scalp.

RNA extraction was followed by reverse transcription into cDNA, which acted as the sequencing template. The method was immunoSEQ multiplex PCR; TCRdb's version includes in-frame clones alone and lacks a portion of them. The table records over 100,000 clones, about 49% of them present only once. Researchers took lesional scalp punch biopsies and peripheral blood from people who were alopecia areata patients. The CDR3 contains 16 residues. The germline CDR1 and CDR2 sequences are SNHLY and FYNNEI. V lost 4 bases and J lost 2; bases outside the gene matches: 3. The sequences come from CD8+ T cells sorted from blood, collected at week 0. This sequence originates from a human donor with alopecia areata. The rearrangement uses TRBV2 and TRBJ2-6; TRBD1 matches at 9 bases. CDR3 DNA: TGTGCCAGCAGTGGGGACAGGGACACTGGGGCCAACGTCCTGACTTTC. The encoded protein is CASSGDRDTGANVLTF.